The 9 T cell receptor beta chains below come from one sample, sequenced in a study of T cells in women clearing cervical HPV infection. TCRdb keeps only in-frame clones here, not all; method: immunoSEQ multiplex PCR. Here the sample table reports about 26,000 clones. Material for sequencing was blood buffy coat. The source of these receptors is a woman between 18 and 69 years old with a cervical HPV16 infection that either progressed to CIN3+ or cleared (not recorded which).

Regarding this clone: The read gets to within 3 residues of the CDR3 end, and the germline J gene fills in the rest. The J gene is TRBJ1-1, the V gene TRBV2; D uncertain. Germline V gene lookup returns CDR1 SNHLY and CDR2 FYNNEI. The V end lost 6 bases, the J end lost 3 bases, and 17 bases lay between the germline ends. This CDR3 contains 15 residues. The chain's CDR3 is CASRSRVGSDTEAFF. Partial CDR3 DNA: TGTGCCAGCAGGTCGAGAGTAGGGTCAGACACTGAA. The full variable domain, with the rest looked up from reference TRBV2 and TRBJ1-1, is EPEVTQTPSHQVTQMGQEVILRCVPISNHLYFYWYRQILGQKVEFLVSFYNNEISEKSEIFDDQFSVERPDGSNFTLKIRSTKLEDSAMYFCASRSRVGSDTEAFFGQGTRLTVV.

As to this clone: The sequenced fragment ends 3 residues before the CDR3 boundary, so the rest is inferred from the germline J gene. This rearrangement joins TRBV2 to TRBJ1-2; D gene uncertain. Germline values: CDR1 SNHLY, CDR2 FYNNEI. The CDR3 totals 15 residues. V lost 11 bases, J lost 5 bases, and 24 bases lay in between. The CDR3 loop is CASAGEVDMSYGYTF. Incomplete CDR3 DNA: TGTGCCTCAGCAGGCGAGGTTGATATGTCGTATGGC.

Concerning this clone: The read stops 3 residues short of the end of the CDR3; the missing end is completed from the germline J gene. The rearrangement uses TRBV5-5 and TRBJ2-3; maybe TRBD1 (6 bases). Germline V gives CDR1 SGHKS, CDR2 YYEKEE (reference sequence). Trimming removed 5 bases from V and 6 bases from J, with 10 bases in between. The CDR3 has 12 amino acids. The DNA read from the CDR3 is TGTGCCAGCAGTACACAGGGTGATACG. Protein: CASSTQGDT. The entire CDR3 protein is CASSTQGDTQYF. The full variable domain, with the rest looked up from reference TRBV5-5 and TRBJ2-3, is DAGVTQSPTHLIKTRGQQVTLRCSPISGHKSVSWYQQVLGQGPQFIFQYYEKEERGRGNFPDRFSARQFPNYSSELNVNALLLGDSALYLCASSTQGDTQYFGPGTRLTVL.

About this clone itself: Read sequence stops 3 residues before the CDR3 end, and the germline J gene provides the missing end. This chain joins TRBV7-2 and TRBJ2-5, with 11 bases that match TRBD2. The V and J ends lost 5 bases and 5 bases, in that order; junction bases with no gene match: 7. Germline V gene sequence: CDR1 SGHTA, CDR2 FQGNSA. This CDR3 has 15 residues. This chain's CDR3 is CASSISGGAGETQYF. The covered CDR3 bases are TGTGCCAGCAGCATTAGCGGGGGGGCCGGCGAGACC.

Comment on this clone: The sequence runs out 3 residues before the end of the CDR3; the remainder is reconstructed from the germline J gene. The chain links TRBV10-3 to TRBJ2-2; 8 positions match TRBD2. There are 16 residues in the CDR3. Germline loops: CDR1 ENHRY, CDR2 SYGVKD. J was trimmed by 4 bases and V by 0 bases; bases with no gene match: 4. The part of the CDR3 DNA that was read is TGTGCCATCAGTGAGTCCCCGGGGGGGCTCACCGGGGAG. It yields the protein CAISESPGGLTGE. The CDR3, in full, reads CAISESPGGLTGELFF.

The CDR3 bases that were read are TGTGCCAGCAGTGTGCTCGGGACAGGGGGAAATCAGCCG. Encoded protein: CASSVLGTGGNQP. The whole CDR3 protein is CASSVLGTGGNQPQYF. The V call is TRBV6-1, the J call TRBJ2-3, with TRBD1 identical over 11 bases. The read gets to within 3 residues of the CDR3 end, and the germline J gene fills in the rest. There are 16 residues in the CDR3. Germline V lookup: CDR1 MNHNS, CDR2 SASEGT.

Details on this clone: The read ends 3 residues before the CDR3 terminus; that terminus is restored from the germline J gene. The genes are TRBV13 and TRBJ1-2; 11 bases map to TRBD1. CDR1 and CDR2 from the germline V gene are PRHDT and FYEKMQ (reference sequence). The CDR3 length is 16 residues. The trim removed 3 bases at V and 2 bases at J, leaving 5 bases unmatched. The DNA read from the CDR3 is TGTGCCAGCAGCTTGGGTGGACAGGGGGCAAACTATGGC. Encoded protein: CASSLGGQGANYG. The full-length CDR3 reads as CASSLGGQGANYGYTF.

Comments on this clone: The CDR3 end lies 3 residues beyond the end of the read and is filled in from the germline J gene. The chain links TRBV18 to TRBJ1-4, with 8 bases lining up with TRBD1. The V and J ends lost 2 bases and 6 bases, in that order; junction bases with no gene match: 14. The CDR3 covers 18 residues. Germline CDR1 KGHSH, CDR2 LQKENI. The CDR3 here is CASSPILPRQGQDEKLFF. The CDR3 DNA, read in part, is TGTGCCAGCTCACCAATCCTTCCAAGACAGGGACAGGATGAAAAA.

To note about this clone: The read comes to an end 3 residues before the CDR3 does, leaving the germline J gene to fill in the end. The V gene is TRBV15, the J gene TRBJ2-7, with D perhaps TRBD1 (5 bases). Germline lookup yields CDR1 LNHNV and CDR2 YYDKDF (reference sequence). Trimming cost V 0 bases and J 2 bases, with 11 bases left between them. The CDR3 covers 15 residues. Partial CDR3 DNA: TGTGCCACCAGCAGAGATGGGGCAGGGACCTACGAG. Protein: CATSRDGAGTYE. The complete CDR3 reads CATSRDGAGTYEQYF. Full variable domain (remainder filled in from reference TRBV15 and TRBJ2-7): DAMVIQNPRYQVTQFGKPVTLSCSQTLNHNVMYWYQQKSSQAPKLLFHYYDKDFNNEADTPDNFQSRRPNTSFCFLDIRSPGLGDTAMYLCATSRDGAGTYEQYFGPGTRLTVT.